The 12 T cell receptor beta chains in this list originate from one sample, sequenced in a study of post-analysis software for immune sequencing data (dated by TCRdb to the mid-2010s). Study-level results and caveats: Significantly higher frequencies in patients than in controls were found for about five TRBV segments, including TRBV5-6, TRBV5-1 and TRBV20-1.

Their target antigens are unknown. To prepare the library, PCR was applied. TCRdb records Illumina HiSeq 2500 as the sequencer. To reduce PCR and sequencing biases, unique molecular identifiers were built into the TCR beta cDNA libraries. TCRdb took the public reads, trimmed them with fastp at Q25, ran MiXCR for clone calling and kept in-frame beta chains. CDR3 protein sequences are deduplicated, and each keeps its most common genes and DNA. Across this sample there are hundreds of thousands of distinct CDR3 sequences, with roughly 45% seen only once. Around an eighth of the sample lies in the top ten. Sequenced material: blood. These receptors originate from a girl aged 10-17 years with multiple sclerosis.

CDR3 nucleotides: TGCGCCAGCCGTCCGGGTCCCTTTTTACCACAGGATACGCAGTATTTT. This sequence encodes CASRPGPFLPQDTQYF. The chain carries TRBV4-1 and TRBJ2-3, with D unresolved. This CDR3 contains 16 residues. With 8 bases removed from V and 6 bases from J, the gap between germline ends came to 24 bases. Germline V gene data show CDR1 as MGHRA and CDR2 as YSYEKL.

The V and J genes are TRBV12-3 or TRBV12-4 and TRBJ2-7; no clear D. V was trimmed by 3 bases and J by 0 bases, leaving 12 bases between them. The CDR3 runs to 15 residues. CDR3 DNA sequence: TGTGCCAGCAGTTTGGTCAGGCCCCTCTCCTACGAGCAGTACTTC. Translating it yields CASSLVRPLSYEQYF.

This clonotype was seen a few times. The J gene is TRBJ2-7, the V gene TRBV20-1; 8 nucleotides match TRBD1. The J segment lost 3 bases and the V segment lost 6 bases, leaving 4 bases of the junction unmatched. Germline CDR1 is DFQATT and CDR2 is SNEGSKA (reference sequence). This CDR3 has 12 residues. The CDR3 protein is CSAPDRGYEQYF. The CDR3 region has the DNA TGCAGTGCCCCCGACAGGGGCTACGAGCAGTACTTC.

This clonotype was found a few times. V is TRBV29-1 and J is TRBJ2-5, with D possibly being TRBD2 (5 bases). The CDR3 totals 12 residues. The germline V gene encodes CDR1 SQVTM and CDR2 ANQGSEA. V lost 5 bases and J lost 4, with 11 bases in between. The chain's CDR3 is CSVPGRGETQYF. The CDR3 DNA is TGCAGCGTTCCGGGGAGAGGAGAGACCCAGTACTTC.

The rearrangement joins TRBV25-1 to TRBJ1-2; the D is unclear. Germline V gene data show CDR1 as MGHDK and CDR2 as SYGVNS. Trimming pared 5 bases from V and 2 bases from J, leaving 6 bases between. The CDR3 has 12 residues. DNA for the CDR3: TGTGCCAGCAGTAGATTCAACTATGGCTACACCTTC. Translated: CASSRFNYGYTF.

This clonotype was counted only a few times. The chain recombines TRBV28 with TRBJ2-3; D may be TRBD2 (6 bases). V gave up 7 bases and J gave up 0 bases, with 20 bases separating them. This CDR3 comprises 17 residues. Germline V gives CDR1 MDHEN, CDR2 SYDVKM. The CDR3, as DNA: TGTGCCAGCACCGTTGTAAGCGGGCCATCAAGCACAGATACGCAGTATTTT. Translation gives CASTVVSGPSSTDTQYF.

The V call is TRBV28, the J call TRBJ2-3, with D tentatively TRBD2 (6 bases). Trimming pared 2 bases from V and 6 bases from J, leaving 15 bases between. Germline V gene lookup returns CDR1 MDHEN and CDR2 SYDVKM. CDR3 length: 15 amino acids. The CDR3 here is CASSLPSAYRDTQYF. CDR3 in DNA: TGTGCCAGCAGTTTACCTAGCGCCTACCGGGATACGCAGTATTTT.

A word on this clonotype: Mismatch with germline at one junction end may stem from a read error. V usage is TRBV15 and J usage is TRBJ1-4, with 9 bases matching TRBD1. Germline CDR1 LNHNV, CDR2 YYDKDF (reference sequence). This CDR3 spans 16 amino acids. CDR3 sequence (DNA): TGTGCCACCAGCAGAAACCGGGACAGGGAATCTGAAAAACGGTTTTTT. As protein: CATSRNRDRESEKRFF.

This sequence joins TRBV27 and TRBJ2-7; TRBD2 might be the D (6 bases). The CDR3 consists of 15 residues. CDR1 and CDR2 from the germline V gene are MNHEY and SMNVEV (reference sequence). Trimming cost V 4 bases and J 3 bases, with 16 bases left between them. The CDR3 sequence: CASSSEGRPHYEQYF. The DNA of the CDR3 is TGTGCCAGCAGTTCGGAGGGACGCCCCCACTACGAGCAGTACTTC.

The chain combines TRBV7-9 with TRBJ2-5; a weak D match, TRBD1 (5 bases). This CDR3 region has 12 residues. The V gene lost 5 bases and the J gene lost 5 bases, with 9 bases spanning the gap. Germline CDR1 is SEHNR and CDR2 is FQNEAQ (reference sequence). The CDR3 protein is CASSTTVETQYF. CDR3 bases: TGTGCCAGCAGCACGACAGTCGAGACCCAGTACTTC.

This clonotype was detected only a few times. The chain joins TRBV5-8 to TRBJ2-7; TRBD1 matches at 10 bases. This CDR3 has 16 residues. The germline CDR1 and CDR2 sequences are SGHTS and YDEGEE. J lost 1 base, V lost 3 bases, and 7 bases had no gene match. The CDR3 sequence: CASSYGTGDLSYEQYF. The CDR3 coding sequence is TGTGCCAGCAGCTACGGGACAGGGGATTTATCCTACGAGCAGTACTTC.

V usage is TRBV29-1 and J usage is TRBJ1-5; D is undetermined. The V end was cut by 4 bases, the J end by 6 bases, with 13 bases between. CDR1 SQVTM and CDR2 ANQGSEA come from the germline V gene. CDR3 length: 13 residues. CDR3 sequence (DNA): TGCAGCGTTGCTGTCGAGGGAGGTCAGCCCCAGCATTTT. This encodes CSVAVEGGQPQHF.